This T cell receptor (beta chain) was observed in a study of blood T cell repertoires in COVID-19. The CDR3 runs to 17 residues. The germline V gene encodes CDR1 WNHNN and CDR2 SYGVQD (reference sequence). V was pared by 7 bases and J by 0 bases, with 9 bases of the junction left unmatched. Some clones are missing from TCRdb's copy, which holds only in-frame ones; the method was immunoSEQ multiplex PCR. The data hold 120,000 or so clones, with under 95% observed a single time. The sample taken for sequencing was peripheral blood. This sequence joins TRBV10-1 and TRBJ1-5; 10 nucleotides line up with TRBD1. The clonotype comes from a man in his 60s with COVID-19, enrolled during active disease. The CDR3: CASIWDRGDNSNQPQHF. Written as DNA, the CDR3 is TGCGCCAGCATTTGGGACAGGGGTGATAATAGCAATCAGCCCCAGCATTTT.